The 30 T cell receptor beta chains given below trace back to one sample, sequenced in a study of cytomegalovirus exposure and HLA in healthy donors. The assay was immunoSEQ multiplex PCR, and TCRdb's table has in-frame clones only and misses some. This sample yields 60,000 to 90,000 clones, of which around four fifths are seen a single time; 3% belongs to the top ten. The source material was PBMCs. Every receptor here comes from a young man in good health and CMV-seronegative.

CDR3 region: CASSSGQGARSNEKLFF. CDR3 nucleotide sequence: TGTGCCAGCAGCTCCGGACAGGGGGCGCGTTCTAATGAAAAACTGTTTTTT. The chain employs TRBV7-9 and TRBJ1-4, with 11 bases identical to TRBD1. V was pared by 4 bases and J by 3 bases, with 7 bases of the junction left unmatched. The CDR3 is 17 residues long. Germline values: CDR1 SEHNR, CDR2 FQNEAQ (reference sequence).

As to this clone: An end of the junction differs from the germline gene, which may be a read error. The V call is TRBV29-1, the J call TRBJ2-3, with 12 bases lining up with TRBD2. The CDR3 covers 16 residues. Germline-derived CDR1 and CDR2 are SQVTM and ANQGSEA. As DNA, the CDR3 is TGCAGCGTAGCCTGGCCTAGCGGGGGGGGCACTGATACGCAGTATTTT. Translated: CSVAWPSGGGTDTQYF.

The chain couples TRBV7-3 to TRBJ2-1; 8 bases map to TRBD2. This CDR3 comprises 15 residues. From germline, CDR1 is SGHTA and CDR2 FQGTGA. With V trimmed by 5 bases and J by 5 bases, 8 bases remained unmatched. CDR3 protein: CASSPYSGGHNEQFF. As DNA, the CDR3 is TGTGCCAGCAGCCCTTACAGCGGGGGTCACAATGAGCAGTTCTTC. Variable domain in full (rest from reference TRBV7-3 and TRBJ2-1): GAGVSQTPSNKVTEKGKYVELRCDPISGHTALYWYRQSLGQGPEFLIYFQGTGAADDSGLPNDRFFAVRPEGSVSTLKIQRTERGDSAVYLCASSPYSGGHNEQFFGPGTRLTVL.

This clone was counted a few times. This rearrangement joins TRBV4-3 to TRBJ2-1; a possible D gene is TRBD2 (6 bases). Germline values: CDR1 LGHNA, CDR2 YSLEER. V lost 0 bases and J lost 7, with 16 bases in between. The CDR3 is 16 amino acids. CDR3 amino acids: CASSQEGGVGGNEQFF. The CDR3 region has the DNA TGCGCCAGCAGCCAAGAAGGAGGGGTTGGTGGGAATGAGCAGTTCTTC.

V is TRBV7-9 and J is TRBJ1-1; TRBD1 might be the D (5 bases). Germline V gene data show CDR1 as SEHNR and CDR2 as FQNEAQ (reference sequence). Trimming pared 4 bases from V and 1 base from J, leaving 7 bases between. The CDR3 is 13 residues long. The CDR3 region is CASSYTGNTEAFF. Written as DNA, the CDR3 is TGTGCCAGCAGCTACACAGGGAACACTGAAGCTTTCTTT.

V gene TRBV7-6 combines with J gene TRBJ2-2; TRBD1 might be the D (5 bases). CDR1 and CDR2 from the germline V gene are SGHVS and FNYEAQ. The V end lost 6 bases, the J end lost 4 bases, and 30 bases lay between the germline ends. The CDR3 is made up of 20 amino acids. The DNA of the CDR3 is TGTGCCAGCAGTTGGAATTTGAGGCAGGGTGTCCAATCTCGCACCGGGGAGCTGTTTTTT. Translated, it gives CASSWNLRQGVQSRTGELFF.

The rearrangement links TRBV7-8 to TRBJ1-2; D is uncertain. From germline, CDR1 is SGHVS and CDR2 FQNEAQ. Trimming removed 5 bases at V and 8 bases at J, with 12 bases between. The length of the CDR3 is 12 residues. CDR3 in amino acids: CASSTGEWGYTF. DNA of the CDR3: TGTGCCAGCAGCACCGGGGAGTGGGGCTACACCTTC.

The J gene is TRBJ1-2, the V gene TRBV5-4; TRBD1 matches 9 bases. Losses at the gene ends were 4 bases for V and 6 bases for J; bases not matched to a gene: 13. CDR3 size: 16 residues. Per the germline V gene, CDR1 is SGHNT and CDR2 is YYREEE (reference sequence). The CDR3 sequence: CASSRRGQGSVNGYTF. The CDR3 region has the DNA TGTGCCAGCAGCCGCCGCGGACAGGGGAGTGTAAATGGCTACACCTTC.

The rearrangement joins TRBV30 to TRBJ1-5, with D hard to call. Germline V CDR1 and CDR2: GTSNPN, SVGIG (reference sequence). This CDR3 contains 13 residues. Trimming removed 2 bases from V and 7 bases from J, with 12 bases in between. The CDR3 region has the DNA TGTGCCTGGAGTTATGGGCGCGGGCAGCCCCAGCATTTT. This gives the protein CAWSYGRGQPQHF.

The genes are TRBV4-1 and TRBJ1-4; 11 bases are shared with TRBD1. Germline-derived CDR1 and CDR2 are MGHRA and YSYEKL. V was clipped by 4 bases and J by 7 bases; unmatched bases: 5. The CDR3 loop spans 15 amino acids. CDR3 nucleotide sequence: TGCGCCAGCAGCCCAGTCGGGACAGGGGGTGAAAAACTGTTTTTT. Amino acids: CASSPVGTGGEKLFF.

The CDR3 bases are TGTGCCAGCAGCAACGGACAGGGGTATGGCTACACCTTC. As protein: CASSNGQGYGYTF. The chain has TRBV6-6 and TRBJ1-2, with 9 positions matching TRBD1. Germline values: CDR1 MNHNY, CDR2 SVGAGI (reference sequence). With 6 bases clipped from V and 5 bases from J, the junction kept 4 bases outside the gene matches. The CDR3 is made up of 13 amino acids.

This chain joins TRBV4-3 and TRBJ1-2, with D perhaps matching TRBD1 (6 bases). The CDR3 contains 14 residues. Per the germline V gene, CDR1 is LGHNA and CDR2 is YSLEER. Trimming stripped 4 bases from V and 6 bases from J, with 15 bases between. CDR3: CASSLTAGGDGYTF. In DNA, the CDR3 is TGCGCCAGCAGCCTTACGGCGGGGGGCGATGGCTACACCTTC.

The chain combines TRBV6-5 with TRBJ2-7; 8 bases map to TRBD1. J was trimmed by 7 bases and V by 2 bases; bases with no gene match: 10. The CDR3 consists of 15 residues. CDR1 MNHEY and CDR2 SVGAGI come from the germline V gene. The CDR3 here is CASSYLGQGAWEQYF. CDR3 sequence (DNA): TGTGCCAGCAGTTACCTCGGTCAGGGGGCGTGGGAGCAGTACTTC.

CDR3 protein: CAWSTRYGYTF. In DNA form, the CDR3 reads TGTGCCTGGAGCACACGCTATGGCTACACCTTC. This chain connects TRBV30 to TRBJ1-2; no reliable D call. CDR3 length equals 11 residues. V was cut by 3 bases and J by 4 bases, with 6 bases left in between. CDR1 and CDR2 (germline): GTSNPN, SVGIG (reference sequence).

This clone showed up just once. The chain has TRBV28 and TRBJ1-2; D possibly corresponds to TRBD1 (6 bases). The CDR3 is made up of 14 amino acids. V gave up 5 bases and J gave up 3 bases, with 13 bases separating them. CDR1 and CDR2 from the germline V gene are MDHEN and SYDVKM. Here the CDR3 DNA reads TGTGCCAGCAGTACCACAGGGATCGACTATGGCTACACCTTC. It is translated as CASSTTGIDYGYTF.

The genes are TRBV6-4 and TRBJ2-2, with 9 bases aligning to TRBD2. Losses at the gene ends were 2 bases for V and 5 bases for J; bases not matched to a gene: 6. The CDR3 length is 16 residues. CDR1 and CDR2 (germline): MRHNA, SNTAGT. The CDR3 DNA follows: TGTGCCAGCAGTGACAAGACTAGCGGAGCGACCGGGGAGCTGTTTTTT. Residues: CASSDKTSGATGELFF.

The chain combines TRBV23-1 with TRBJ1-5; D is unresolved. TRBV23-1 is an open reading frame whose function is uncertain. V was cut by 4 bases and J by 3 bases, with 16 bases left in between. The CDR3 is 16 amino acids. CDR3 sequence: CASSLQDYSFNQPQHF. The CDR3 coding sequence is TGCGCCAGCAGTCTGCAAGACTACTCTTTCAATCAGCCCCAGCATTTT.

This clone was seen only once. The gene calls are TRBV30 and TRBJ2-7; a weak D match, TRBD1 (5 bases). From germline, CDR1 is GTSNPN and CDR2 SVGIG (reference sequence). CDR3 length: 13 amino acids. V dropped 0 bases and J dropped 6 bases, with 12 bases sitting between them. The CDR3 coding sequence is TGTGCCTGGAGTGTCTCACAGGTGACCGAGCAGTACTTC. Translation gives CAWSVSQVTEQYF.

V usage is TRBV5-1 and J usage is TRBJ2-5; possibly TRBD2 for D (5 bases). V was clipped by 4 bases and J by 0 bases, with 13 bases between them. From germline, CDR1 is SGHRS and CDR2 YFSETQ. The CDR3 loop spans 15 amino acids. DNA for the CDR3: TGCGCCAGCAGCCTACGGACTGGGAACCAAGAGACCCAGTACTTC. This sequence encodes CASSLRTGNQETQYF.

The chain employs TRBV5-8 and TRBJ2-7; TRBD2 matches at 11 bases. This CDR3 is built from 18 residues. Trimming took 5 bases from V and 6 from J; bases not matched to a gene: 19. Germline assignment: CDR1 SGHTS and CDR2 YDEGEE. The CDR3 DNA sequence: TGTGCCAGCAGTCCCTCCGTGGGTACTAGCGGGAGTCGTAGCGAGCAGTACGTC. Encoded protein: CASSPSVGTSGSRSEQYV.

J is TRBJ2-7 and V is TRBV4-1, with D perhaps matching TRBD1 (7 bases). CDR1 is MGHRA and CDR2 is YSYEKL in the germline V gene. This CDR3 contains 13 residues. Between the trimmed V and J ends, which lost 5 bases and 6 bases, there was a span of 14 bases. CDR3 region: CASSFAGGLEQYF. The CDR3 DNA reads TGCGCCAGCAGCTTCGCAGGGGGGCTCGAGCAGTACTTC.

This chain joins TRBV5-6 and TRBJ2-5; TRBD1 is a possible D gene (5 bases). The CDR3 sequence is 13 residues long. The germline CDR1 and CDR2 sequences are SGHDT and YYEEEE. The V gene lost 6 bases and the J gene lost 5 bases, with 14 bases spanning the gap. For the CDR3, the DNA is TGTGCCAGCACCCCGTGGGGCGCCGAGACCCAGTACTTC. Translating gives CASTPWGAETQYF.

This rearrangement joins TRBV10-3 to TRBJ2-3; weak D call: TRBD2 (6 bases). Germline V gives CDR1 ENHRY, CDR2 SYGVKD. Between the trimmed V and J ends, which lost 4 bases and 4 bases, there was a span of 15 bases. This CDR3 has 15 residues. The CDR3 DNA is TGTGCCATCAGTGTAGAAAGGGAGGTTTCAGATACGCAGTATTTT. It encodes CAISVEREVSDTQYF.

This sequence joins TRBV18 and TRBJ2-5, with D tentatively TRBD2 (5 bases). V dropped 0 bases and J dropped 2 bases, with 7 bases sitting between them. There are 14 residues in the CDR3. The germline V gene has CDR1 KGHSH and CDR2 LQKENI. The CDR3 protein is CASSPPEVQETQYF. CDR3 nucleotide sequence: TGTGCCAGCTCACCACCGGAGGTTCAAGAGACCCAGTACTTC.

The CDR3 DNA follows: TGTGCCTGGAGTACAGGGGGGACGAACACCGGGGAGCTGTTTTTT. It yields the protein CAWSTGGTNTGELFF. J is TRBJ2-2 and V is TRBV30, with 8 nucleotides matching TRBD1. The CDR3 consists of 15 residues. V lost 2 bases to trimming and J lost 0 bases; unmatched junction nucleotides: 2. From germline, CDR1 is GTSNPN and CDR2 SVGIG (reference sequence).

The CDR3 DNA reads TGCGCCAGCAGCTTGGATACAGGCTCCTACGAGCAGTACTTC. Residues: CASSLDTGSYEQYF. The V gene is TRBV5-1, the J gene TRBJ2-7, with D possibly being TRBD1 (5 bases). V was shortened by 0 bases and J by 0 bases, with 7 bases between the two germline ends. The CDR3 covers 14 residues. The V gene's germline CDR1 is SGHRS and CDR2 YFSETQ.

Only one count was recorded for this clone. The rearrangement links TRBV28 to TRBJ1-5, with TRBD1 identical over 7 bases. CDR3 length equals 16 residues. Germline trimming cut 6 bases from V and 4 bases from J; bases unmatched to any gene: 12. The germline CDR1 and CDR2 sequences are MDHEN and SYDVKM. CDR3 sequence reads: CASRLGQGVWNQPQHF. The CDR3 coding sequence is TGTGCCAGCAGATTGGGGCAGGGGGTTTGGAATCAGCCCCAGCATTTT.

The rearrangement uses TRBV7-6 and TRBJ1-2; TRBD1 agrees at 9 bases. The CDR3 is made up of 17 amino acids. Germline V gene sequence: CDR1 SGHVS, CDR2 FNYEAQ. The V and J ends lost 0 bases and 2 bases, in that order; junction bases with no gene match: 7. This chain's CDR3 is CASSLAITGTGNYGYTF. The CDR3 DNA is TGTGCCAGCAGCTTAGCTATTACCGGGACAGGGAACTATGGCTACACCTTC.

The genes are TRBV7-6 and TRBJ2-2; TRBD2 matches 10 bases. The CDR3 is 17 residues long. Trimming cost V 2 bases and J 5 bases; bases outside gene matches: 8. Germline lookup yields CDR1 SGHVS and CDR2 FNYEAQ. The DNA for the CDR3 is TGTGCCAGCAGCTTAATAAGCGGGGGGGCCCGGACCGGGGAGCTGTTTTTT. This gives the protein CASSLISGGARTGELFF. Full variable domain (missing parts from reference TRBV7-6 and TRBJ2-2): GAGVSQSPRYKVTKRGQDVALRCDPISGHVSLYWYRQALGQGPEFLTYFNYEAQQDKSGLPNDRFSAERPEGSISTLTIQRTEQRDSAMYRCASSLISGGARTGELFFGEGSRLTVL.

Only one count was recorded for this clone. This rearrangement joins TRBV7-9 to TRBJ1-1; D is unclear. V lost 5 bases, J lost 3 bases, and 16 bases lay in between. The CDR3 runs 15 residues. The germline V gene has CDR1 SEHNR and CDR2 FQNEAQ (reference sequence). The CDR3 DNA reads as TGTGCCAGCAGCCCCCCAAGGAGTGGGTACACTGAAGCTTTCTTT. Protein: CASSPPRSGYTEAFF.